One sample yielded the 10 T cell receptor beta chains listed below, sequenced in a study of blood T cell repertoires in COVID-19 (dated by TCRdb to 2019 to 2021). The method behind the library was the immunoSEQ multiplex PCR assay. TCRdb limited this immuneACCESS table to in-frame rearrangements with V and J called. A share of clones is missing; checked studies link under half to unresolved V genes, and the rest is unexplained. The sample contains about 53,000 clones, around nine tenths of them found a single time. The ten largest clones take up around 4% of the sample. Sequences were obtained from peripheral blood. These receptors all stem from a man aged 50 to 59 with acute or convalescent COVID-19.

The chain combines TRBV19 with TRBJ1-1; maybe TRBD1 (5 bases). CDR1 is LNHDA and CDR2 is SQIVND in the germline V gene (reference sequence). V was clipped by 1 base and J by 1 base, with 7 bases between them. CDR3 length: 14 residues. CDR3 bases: TGTGCCAGTAGTATAGGGCAGGGGAACACTGAAGCTTTCTTT. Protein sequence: CASSIGQGNTEAFF.

This CDR3 reads CASSLASDEVPYEQYF. In DNA, the CDR3 is TGCGCCAGCAGCTTGGCCTCTGACGAGGTCCCCTACGAGCAGTACTTC. The J gene is TRBJ2-7, the V gene TRBV5-1; unclear D gene. V lost 0 bases, J lost 2 bases, and 15 bases lay in between. The germline gives CDR1 SGHRS, CDR2 YFSETQ. The CDR3 is 16 residues long.

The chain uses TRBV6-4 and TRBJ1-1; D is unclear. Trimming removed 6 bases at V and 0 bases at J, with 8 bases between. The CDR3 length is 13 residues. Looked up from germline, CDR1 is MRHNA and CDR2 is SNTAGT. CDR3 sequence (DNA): TGTGCCAGCAGGATAGACATGAACACTGAAGCTTTCTTT. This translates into CASRIDMNTEAFF.

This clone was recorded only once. The CDR3 here is CASSTGGAPETQYF. The CDR3 DNA reads as TGTGCCAGCAGTACCGGGGGGGCCCCAGAGACCCAGTACTTC. This sequence joins TRBV6-5 and TRBJ2-5; TRBD2 agrees at 8 bases. This CDR3 region has 14 residues. The V and J ends lost 5 bases and 4 bases, in that order; junction bases with no gene match: 6. Germline lookup yields CDR1 MNHEY and CDR2 SVGAGI.

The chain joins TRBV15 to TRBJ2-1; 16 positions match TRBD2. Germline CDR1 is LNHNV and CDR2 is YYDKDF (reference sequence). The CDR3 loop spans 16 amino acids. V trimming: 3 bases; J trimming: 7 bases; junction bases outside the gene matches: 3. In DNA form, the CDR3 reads TGTGCCACCAGCAGCCCGGGACTAGCGGGGGGGAATGAGCAGTTCTTC. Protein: CATSSPGLAGGNEQFF.

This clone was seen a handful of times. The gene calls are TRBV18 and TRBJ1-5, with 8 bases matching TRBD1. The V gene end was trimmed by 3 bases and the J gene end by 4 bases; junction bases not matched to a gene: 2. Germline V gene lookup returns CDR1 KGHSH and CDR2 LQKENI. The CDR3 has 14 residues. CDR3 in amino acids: CASSPDRVNQPQHF. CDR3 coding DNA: TGTGCCAGCTCACCGGACAGGGTTAATCAGCCCCAGCATTTT.

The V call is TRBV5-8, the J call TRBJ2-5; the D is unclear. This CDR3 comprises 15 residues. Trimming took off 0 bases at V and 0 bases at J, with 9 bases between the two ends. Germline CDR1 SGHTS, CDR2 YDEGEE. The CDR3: CASSLAAAYQETQYF. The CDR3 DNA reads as TGTGCCAGCAGCTTGGCCGCTGCGTACCAAGAGACCCAGTACTTC.

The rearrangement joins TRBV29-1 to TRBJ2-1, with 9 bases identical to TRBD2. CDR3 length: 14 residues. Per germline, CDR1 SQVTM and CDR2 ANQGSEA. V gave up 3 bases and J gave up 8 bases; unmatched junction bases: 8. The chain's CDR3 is CSVDQGGGGDEQFF. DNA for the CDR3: TGCAGCGTTGACCAGGGCGGGGGGGGCGATGAGCAGTTCTTC.

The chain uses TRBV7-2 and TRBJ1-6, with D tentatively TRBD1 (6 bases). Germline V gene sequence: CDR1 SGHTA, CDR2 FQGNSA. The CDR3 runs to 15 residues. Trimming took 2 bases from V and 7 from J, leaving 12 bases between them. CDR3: CASSLYGQSNSPLHF. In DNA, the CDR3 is TGTGCCAGCAGCTTATACGGACAGTCCAATTCACCCCTCCACTTT.

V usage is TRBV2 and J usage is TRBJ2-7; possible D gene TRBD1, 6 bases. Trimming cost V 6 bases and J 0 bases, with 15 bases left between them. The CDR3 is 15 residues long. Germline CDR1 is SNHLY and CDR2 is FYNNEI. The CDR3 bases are TGTGCCAGCAGAACCACCGGGACATACTCCTACGAGCAGTACTTC. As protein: CASRTTGTYSYEQYF.